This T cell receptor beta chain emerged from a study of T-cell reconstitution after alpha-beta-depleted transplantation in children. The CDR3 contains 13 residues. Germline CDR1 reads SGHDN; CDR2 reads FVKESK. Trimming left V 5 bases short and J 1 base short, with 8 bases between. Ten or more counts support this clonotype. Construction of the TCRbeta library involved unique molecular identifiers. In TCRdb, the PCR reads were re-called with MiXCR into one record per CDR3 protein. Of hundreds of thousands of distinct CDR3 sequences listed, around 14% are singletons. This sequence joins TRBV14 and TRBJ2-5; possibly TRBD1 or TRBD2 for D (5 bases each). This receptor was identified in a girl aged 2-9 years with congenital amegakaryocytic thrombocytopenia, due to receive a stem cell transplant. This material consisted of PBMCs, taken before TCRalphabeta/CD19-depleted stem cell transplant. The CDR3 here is CASSGTVQETQYF. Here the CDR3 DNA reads TGTGCCAGCAGCGGGACGGTCCAAGAGACCCAGTACTTC.